The 14 T cell receptor beta chains below all came from one sample that was sequenced in a study of beta chain features in type 1 diabetes. Of the isolated RNA, all was reverse transcribed, and so the sequenced material was expressed TCRB transcripts. The data were produced by immunoSEQ multiplex PCR, yet TCRdb's version contains in-frame clones alone and is incomplete. The sample lists about 340,000 clones, approximately 8% occurring once. Sequencing input: central memory CD4+ T cells from blood. Source of these receptors: a woman aged 18-35 years in good health.

This clone was detected a few times. The gene calls are TRBV5-1 and TRBJ2-7; tentatively, D is TRBD1 (6 bases). The germline V gene encodes CDR1 SGHRS and CDR2 YFSETQ. V was cut by 7 bases and J by 7 bases, with 18 bases left in between. The CDR3 covers 13 residues. The DNA for the CDR3 is TGCGCCAGCCGCTCCAGGGGATTGTGGGAGCAGTACTTC. Protein sequence: CASRSRGLWEQYF.

The chain employs TRBV7-9 and TRBJ2-2; no definite D call. V was shortened by 3 bases and J by 9 bases, with 11 bases between the two germline ends. Per the germline V gene, CDR1 is SEHNR and CDR2 is FQNEAQ (reference sequence). The CDR3 is made up of 13 amino acids. The DNA of the CDR3 is TGTGCCAGCAGCTTTGATCCCGGCAGGGAGCTGTTTTTT. Residues: CASSFDPGRELFF.

This clone was counted at least ten times. This rearrangement joins TRBV11-2 to TRBJ2-5, with TRBD2 matching over 7 bases. This CDR3 comprises 15 residues. The V segment lost 4 bases and the J segment 2 bases; nucleotides outside the gene matches: 7. Germline values: CDR1 SGHAT, CDR2 FQNNGV. This CDR3 reads CASSSMAGEQETQYF. The CDR3 nucleotides read TGTGCCAGCAGCTCTATGGCGGGAGAACAAGAGACCCAGTACTTC.

This chain uses TRBV7-9 with TRBJ2-4; 10 bases are a match to TRBD2. The CDR3 sequence is 15 residues long. The germline CDR1 and CDR2 sequences are SEHNR and FQNEAQ (reference sequence). Trimming at V came to 4 bases and at J to 1 base, leaving 1 base not matched to a gene. CDR3 nucleotide sequence: TGTGCCAGCAGCTCTAGCGGGGGTGCCAAAAACATTCAGTACTTC. It is translated as CASSSSGGAKNIQYF.

The chain combines TRBV6-5 with TRBJ2-7, with 7 bases that match TRBD1. V lost 6 bases, J lost 2 bases, and 4 bases stayed unmatched. The CDR3 covers 13 residues. From germline, CDR1 is MNHEY and CDR2 SVGAGI. CDR3 bases: TGTGCCAGCAGATCTGGACAGGCCTACGAGCAGTACTTC. Translated: CASRSGQAYEQYF.

This clone was counted a few times. The genes are TRBV28 and TRBJ2-7; 10 bases align to TRBD2. From germline, CDR1 is MDHEN and CDR2 SYDVKM. V shed 4 bases and J 9 bases; nucleotides not matched to a gene: 18. CDR3 length: 17 amino acids. The CDR3 DNA follows: TGTGCCAGCAGTTCGGGATCGGCGGCTAGCGGGAGTCGTGTGCAGTACTTC. This sequence encodes CASSSGSAASGSRVQYF.

There are a few counts of this clone. The CDR3 sequence is CASSQAAETQYF. The CDR3 coding sequence is TGTGCCAGCAGCCAAGCAGCCGAGACCCAGTACTTC. This chain joins TRBV14 and TRBJ2-5; no clear D gene. Germline V CDR1 and CDR2: SGHDN, FVKESK. The CDR3 runs to 12 residues. V lost 1 base and J 5 bases, leaving 5 bases between the germline ends.

The CDR3 protein is CASSYWGRDTEAFF. Written as DNA, the CDR3 is TGTGCCAGCAGTTACTGGGGTAGGGACACTGAAGCTTTCTTT. V gene TRBV6-5 combines with J gene TRBJ1-1; no definite D call. Germline V gene data show CDR1 as MNHEY and CDR2 as SVGAGI. The CDR3 has 14 amino acids. V lost 1 base and J lost 3, with 9 bases in between.

This clone was observed a few times. DNA for the CDR3: TGTGCCAGCAGCTTGGGGGGCGGGATGAATGAGCAGTTCTTC. Residues: CASSLGGGMNEQFF. This chain uses TRBV5-4 with TRBJ2-1; TRBD2 is a possible D gene (6 bases). The CDR3 has 14 residues. Germline V gene lookup returns CDR1 SGHNT and CDR2 YYREEE (reference sequence). Trimming took 0 bases from V and 7 from J, leaving 11 bases between them.

The rearrangement uses TRBV7-9 and TRBJ2-6, with unresolved D. The CDR3 is 15 residues long. Per germline, CDR1 SEHNR and CDR2 FQNEAQ (reference sequence). The V end lost 5 bases, the J end lost 4 bases, and 12 bases lay between the germline ends. CDR3 sequence: CASSKSNTGANVLTF. CDR3 DNA: TGTGCCAGCAGCAAAAGTAATACCGGGGCCAACGTCCTGACTTTC.

The CDR3 spells CASSLSSAGVSHEQYF. CDR3 in DNA: TGTGCCAGTAGTCTCAGCTCAGCGGGAGTTTCCCACGAGCAGTACTTC. V is TRBV19 and J is TRBJ2-7; 8 bases match TRBD2. The CDR3 has 16 residues. In germline, CDR1 is LNHDA, CDR2 SQIVND (reference sequence). Trimming removed 5 bases from V and 5 bases from J; junction bases left unmatched: 14.

This clone was detected only a few times. The sample carries other DNA sequences with the same CDR3. CDR3 bases: TGTGCCAGCAGTTACGCAGGGACTAGCGGGAGGGATACGCAGTATTTT. Residues: CASSYAGTSGRDTQYF. The chain is built from TRBV6-5 and TRBJ2-3, with 15 bases that match TRBD2. Trimming at V came to 2 bases and at J to 6 bases, leaving 3 bases not matched to a gene. The CDR3 is 16 residues long. Germline CDR1 is MNHEY and CDR2 is SVGAGI.

V and J are TRBV7-2 and TRBJ2-7; D might be TRBD1 (5 bases). The CDR3 is made up of 14 amino acids. Germline V lookup: CDR1 SGHTA, CDR2 FQGNSA. V lost 5 bases and J 2 bases, leaving 13 bases between the germline ends. CDR3 amino acids: CASSQDQGPYEQYF. DNA for the CDR3: TGTGCCAGCAGCCAAGATCAGGGCCCCTACGAGCAGTACTTC.

The J gene is TRBJ2-1, the V gene TRBV5-1; 10 nucleotides match TRBD2. J lost 4 bases, V lost 4 bases, and 5 bases had no gene match. Germline V CDR1 and CDR2: SGHRS, YFSETQ. The CDR3 contains 15 residues. In DNA, the CDR3 is TGCGCCAGCAGCCCAGGACTAGCGGAGTACAATGAGCAGTTCTTC. Its translation is CASSPGLAEYNEQFF.